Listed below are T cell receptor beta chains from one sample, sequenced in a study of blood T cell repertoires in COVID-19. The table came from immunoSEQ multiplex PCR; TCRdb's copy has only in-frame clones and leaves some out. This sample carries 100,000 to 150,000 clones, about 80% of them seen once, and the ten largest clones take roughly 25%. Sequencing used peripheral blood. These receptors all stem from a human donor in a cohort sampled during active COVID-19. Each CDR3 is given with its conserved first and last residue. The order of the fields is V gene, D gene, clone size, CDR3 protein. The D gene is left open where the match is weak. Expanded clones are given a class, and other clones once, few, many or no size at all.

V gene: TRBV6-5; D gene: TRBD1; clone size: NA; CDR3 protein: CASSNLDRVSTEAFF
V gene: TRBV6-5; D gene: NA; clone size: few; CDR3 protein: CASSYSKRQGIGAFF
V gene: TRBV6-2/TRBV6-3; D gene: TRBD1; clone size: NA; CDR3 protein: CASSQGDYGYTF
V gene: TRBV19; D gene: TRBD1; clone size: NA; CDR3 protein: CASTGTGDSPLHF
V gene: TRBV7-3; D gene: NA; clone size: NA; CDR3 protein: CASSLTAGTYNEQFF
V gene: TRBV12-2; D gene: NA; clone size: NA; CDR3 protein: CASRLVPRMANTQYF
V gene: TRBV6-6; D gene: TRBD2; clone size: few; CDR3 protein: CATTSAGGPDTQYF
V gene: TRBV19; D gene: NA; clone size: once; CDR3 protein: CASSAGRSATYSAFF
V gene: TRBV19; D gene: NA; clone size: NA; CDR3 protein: CASSPTPRRGGDGELFF
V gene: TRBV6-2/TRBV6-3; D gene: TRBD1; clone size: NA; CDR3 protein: CASSDRVAYEQYF
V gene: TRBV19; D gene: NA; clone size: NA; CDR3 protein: CASYDRIFNYGYTF
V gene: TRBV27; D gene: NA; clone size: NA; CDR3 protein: CASSPAAGEQYF
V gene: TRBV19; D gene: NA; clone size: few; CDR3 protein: CASASPGDTGELFF
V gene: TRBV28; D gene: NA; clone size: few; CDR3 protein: CASSRAKSYGYTF
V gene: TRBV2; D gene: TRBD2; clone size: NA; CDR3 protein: CASSRGLAGGLGETQYF
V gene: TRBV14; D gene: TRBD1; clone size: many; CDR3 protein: CASSLQGTGNAFF
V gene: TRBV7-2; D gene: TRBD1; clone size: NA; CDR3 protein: CASSSDRAIQPQHF
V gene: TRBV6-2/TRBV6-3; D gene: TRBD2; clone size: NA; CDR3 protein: CASSHPTSGRIHEQYF
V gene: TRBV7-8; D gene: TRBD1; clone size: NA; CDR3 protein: CASSVRDRGLADTQYF
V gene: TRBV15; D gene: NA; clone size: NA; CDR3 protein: CATRGTGGVNEQFF
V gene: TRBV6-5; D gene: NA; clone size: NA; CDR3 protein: CASSTQQAPLHF
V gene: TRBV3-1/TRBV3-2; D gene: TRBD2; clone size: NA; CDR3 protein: CASSLSGGYGDTQYF
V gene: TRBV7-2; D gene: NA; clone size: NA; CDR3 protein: CASSSEGDRTALF
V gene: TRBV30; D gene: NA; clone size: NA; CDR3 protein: CAWSVLRGAGDTQYF
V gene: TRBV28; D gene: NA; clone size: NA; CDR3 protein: CASTFGGSFLMNTEAFF
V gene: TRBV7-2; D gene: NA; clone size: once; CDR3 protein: CASSLGTGYHDTQYF
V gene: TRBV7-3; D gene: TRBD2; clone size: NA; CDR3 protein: CASSLGLAGGYNEQFF
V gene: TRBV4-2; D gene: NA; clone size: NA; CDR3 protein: CASSHEEVDYGYTF
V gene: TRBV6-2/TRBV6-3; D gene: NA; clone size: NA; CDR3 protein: CASSYLRYEQYF
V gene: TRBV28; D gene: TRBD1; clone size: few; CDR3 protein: CASSPLLGTDRNGYTF
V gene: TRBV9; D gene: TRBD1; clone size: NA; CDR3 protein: CASSAGVGQGRDRYEQYF
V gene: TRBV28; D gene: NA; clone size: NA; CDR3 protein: CASGTRRGIYSNQPQHF
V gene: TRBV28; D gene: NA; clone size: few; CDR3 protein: CASRSPGEGVTEAFF
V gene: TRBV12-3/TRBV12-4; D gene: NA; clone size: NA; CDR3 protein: CAGSPGETQYF
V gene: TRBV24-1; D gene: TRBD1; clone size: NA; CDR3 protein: CATSDRQGGYNEQFF
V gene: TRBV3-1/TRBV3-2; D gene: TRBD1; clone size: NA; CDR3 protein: CASSWTGRGNQPQHF